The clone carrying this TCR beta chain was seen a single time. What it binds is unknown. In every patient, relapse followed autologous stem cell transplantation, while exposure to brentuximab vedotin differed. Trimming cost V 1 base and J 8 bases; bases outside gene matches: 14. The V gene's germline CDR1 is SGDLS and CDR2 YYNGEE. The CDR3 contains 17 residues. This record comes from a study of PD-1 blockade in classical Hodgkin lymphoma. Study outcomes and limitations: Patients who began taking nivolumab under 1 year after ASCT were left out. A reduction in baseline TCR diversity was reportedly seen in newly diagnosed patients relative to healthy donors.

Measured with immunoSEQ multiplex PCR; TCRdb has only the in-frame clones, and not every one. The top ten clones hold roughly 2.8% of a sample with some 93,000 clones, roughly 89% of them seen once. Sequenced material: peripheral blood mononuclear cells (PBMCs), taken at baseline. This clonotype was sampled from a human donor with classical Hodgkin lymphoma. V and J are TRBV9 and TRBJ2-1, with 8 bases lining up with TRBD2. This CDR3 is CASSVRGTRGVWDEQFF. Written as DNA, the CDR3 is TGTGCCAGCAGCGTACGTGGGACTAGGGGGGTTTGGGATGAGCAGTTCTTC.